This passage covers 24 T cell receptor beta chains from one sample sequenced in a study of cytomegalovirus exposure and HLA in healthy donors (dated by TCRdb to between 2016 and 2019). Preparation of the library involved the immunoSEQ multiplex PCR assay. The multiplex PCR relied on a mix of 60 forward primers for TCR Vbeta segments and 13 reverse primers for TCR Jbeta segments. TCRdb stores this immuneACCESS table with in-frame sequences only. Part of the clones is absent; in the studies checked, under half of the shortfall reflects unresolved V genes, and no reason is known for the rest. In this sample the table shows roughly 110,000 clones, 77% of which occur a single time. Jointly, the top ten make up about a tenth of the sample. Material: PBMCs. These receptors were taken from a middle-aged man in good health and CMV-seropositive.

This clone was counted only a few times. The chain carries TRBV2 and TRBJ2-3, with TRBD1 matching over 10 bases. The CDR3 covers 14 residues. CDR1 is SNHLY and CDR2 is FYNNEI in the germline V gene. With V trimmed by 8 bases and J by 3 bases, 5 bases remained unmatched. CDR3 loop: CASRRDRGTDTQYF. The CDR3, as DNA: TGTGCCAGCCGAAGGGACAGGGGAACAGATACGCAGTATTTT.

This clone was recorded only once. The rearrangement uses TRBV19 and TRBJ2-7; D perhaps matches TRBD1 (7 bases). The CDR3 covers 14 residues. Germline V gene data show CDR1 as LNHDA and CDR2 as SQIVND (reference sequence). V was cut by 3 bases and J by 4 bases, with 13 bases left in between. The DNA of the CDR3 is TGTGCCAGTAGTATCCAGGGGGGCGAATACGAGCAGTACTTC. It translates to CASSIQGGEYEQYF.

This clone was seen a few times. The chain is built from TRBV2 and TRBJ1-5; 10 bases are a match to TRBD1. Germline CDR1 SNHLY, CDR2 FYNNEI. This CDR3 is built from 17 residues. V lost 6 bases and J lost 7; bases outside the gene matches: 15. In DNA form, the CDR3 reads TGTGCCAGCAGGCCGAAAGGGACAGGGGAATGGCGACAGCCCCAGCATTTT. Protein: CASRPKGTGEWRQPQHF.

This chain connects TRBV2 to TRBJ1-1, with TRBD1 matching 9 bases. The germline gives CDR1 SNHLY, CDR2 FYNNEI. The CDR3 has 15 residues. With V trimmed by 6 bases and J by 1 base, 6 bases remained unmatched. CDR3 DNA sequence: TGTGCCAGCAGCTTACAGGGGGCGACGAACACTGAAGCTTTCTTT. Amino acids: CASSLQGATNTEAFF.

This chain connects TRBV2 to TRBJ1-5, with 7 bases aligning to TRBD1. There are 13 residues in the CDR3. Trimming cost V 8 bases and J 3 bases; bases outside gene matches: 4. Germline CDR1 and CDR2: SNHLY and FYNNEI. The DNA for the CDR3 is TGTGCCAGCGGAGGGACAGACAATCAGCCCCAGCATTTT. The encoded protein is CASGGTDNQPQHF.

With regard to this clone: A junction boundary mismatches the germline segment, possibly from a read error. The CDR3 coding sequence is TGCGCCAGCAGCTTGGACAGAGGCTCTGGGGCCAACGGCCTGACTTTC. Protein sequence: CASSLDRGSGANGLTF. The chain combines TRBV5-1 with TRBJ2-6, with D possibly being TRBD1 (5 bases). In germline, CDR1 is SGHRS, CDR2 YFSETQ. The CDR3 loop spans 16 amino acids. Full variable domain (missing parts from reference TRBV5-1 and TRBJ2-6): KAGVTQTPRYLIKTRGQQVTLSCSPISGHRSVSWYQQTPGQGLQFLFEYFSETQRNKGNFPGRFSGRQFSNSRSEMNVSTLELGDSALYLCASSLDRGSGANGLTFGAGSRLTVL.

This chain uses TRBV28 with TRBJ2-7; maybe TRBD2 (6 bases). CDR1 and CDR2 (germline): MDHEN, SYDVKM. This CDR3 contains 12 residues. V lost 9 bases to trimming and J lost 3 bases, with 12 bases between them. The CDR3 loop is CASNTGGYEQYF. The CDR3 nucleotides are TGTGCCAGTAACACCGGGGGCTACGAGCAGTACTTC.

The chain joins TRBV28 to TRBJ1-2; TRBD1 is a possible D gene (6 bases). The germline V gene has CDR1 MDHEN and CDR2 SYDVKM. The germline V and J ends were trimmed by 5 bases and 3 bases, with 10 bases remaining between them. This CDR3 has 13 amino acids. The CDR3, as DNA: TGTGCCAGCAGTCACGGACAGCACTATGGCTACACCTTC. This sequence encodes CASSHGQHYGYTF.

This clone was seen only a few times. This chain links TRBV9 with TRBJ2-5; weak D call: TRBD2 (6 bases). Germline assignment: CDR1 SGDLS and CDR2 YYNGEE. Trimming pared 2 bases from V and 1 base from J, leaving 15 bases between. The CDR3 is 16 amino acids. The CDR3 nucleotides read TGTGCCAGCAGCGTGGACTATGTGGTAGTCCAAGAGACCCAGTACTTC. This encodes CASSVDYVVVQETQYF. Together with reference TRBV9 and TRBJ2-5, the CDR3 gives the full variable domain: DSGVTQTPKHLITATGQRVTLRCSPRSGDLSVYWYQQSLDQGLQFLIQYYNGEERAKGNILERFSAQQFPDLHSELNLSSLELGDSALYFCASSVDYVVVQETQYFGPGTRLLVL.

This clone was seen a handful of times. The chain is built from TRBV11-3 and TRBJ1-3; D not certain. CDR1 is SGHNT and CDR2 is YENEEA in the germline V gene. CDR3 length: 14 amino acids. Trimming pared 5 bases from V and 2 bases from J, leaving 10 bases between. The CDR3 DNA sequence: TGTGCCAGCAGCCAGACCACAGCTGGAAACACCATATATTTT. Its protein is CASSQTTAGNTIYF.

The chain has TRBV9 and TRBJ2-5, with a possible D match to TRBD2 (5 bases). The J call could be wrong; TRBJ2-7 is a better fit for the DNA end. Per the germline V gene, CDR1 is SGDLS and CDR2 is YYNGEE. This CDR3 comprises 14 residues. Here the CDR3 reads CASSRGQTSYEQYF. In DNA form, the CDR3 reads TGTGCCAGCAGTCGGGGTCAGACTTCCTACGAGCAGTACTTC.

The CDR3 bases are TGTGCCAGTAGGAAGAGCCCCCACACCGGGGAGCTGTTTTTT. Translation: CASRKSPHTGELFF. This chain uses TRBV19 with TRBJ2-2; no clear D gene. The germline CDR1 and CDR2 sequences are LNHDA and SQIVND (reference sequence). Between the trimmed V and J ends, which lost 6 bases and 3 bases, there was a span of 11 bases. CDR3 length: 14 amino acids.

The CDR3 nucleotides are TGTGCCAGCAGCCTTGGACAGGGTTCCTATGAGCAGTTCTTC. It encodes CASSLGQGSYEQFF. The chain joins TRBV11-2 to TRBJ2-1, with 8 bases that match TRBD1. The CDR3 is 14 residues long. Germline V gene lookup returns CDR1 SGHAT and CDR2 FQNNGV. V lost 5 bases to trimming and J lost 8 bases; unmatched junction nucleotides: 8.

The chain has TRBV2 and TRBJ2-1, with 9 nucleotides matching TRBD2. Germline V gene sequence: CDR1 SNHLY, CDR2 FYNNEI. The CDR3 sequence is 15 residues long. The junction had 9 bases not matched to a gene; V was cut back by 3 bases and J by 9 bases. CDR3 region: CASSDLRGGLGEQFF. CDR3 bases: TGTGCCAGCAGTGATCTGCGGGGGGGCTTAGGTGAGCAGTTCTTC.

J is TRBJ1-6 and V is TRBV28, with D unclear. Trimming left V 7 bases short and J 4 bases short, with 8 bases between. The germline gives CDR1 MDHEN, CDR2 SYDVKM. The CDR3 spans 13 residues. CDR3 amino acids: CASTEPYNSPLHF. CDR3 DNA: TGTGCCAGCACAGAACCTTATAATTCACCCCTCCACTTT.

CDR3: CASSWTSGGAKNIQYF. CDR3 bases: TGCGCCAGCAGCTGGACTAGTGGCGGCGCCAAAAACATTCAGTACTTC. The chain links TRBV5-1 to TRBJ2-4, with TRBD2 matching 7 bases. CDR1 and CDR2 (germline): SGHRS, YFSETQ. The CDR3 is 16 amino acids. The ends lost 3 bases at V and 1 base at J; junction bases unmatched: 7.

The chain combines TRBV14 with TRBJ2-3; TRBD1 agrees at 7 bases. This CDR3 is 16 amino acids long. Germline V gene sequence: CDR1 SGHDN, CDR2 FVKESK. Germline trimming cut 1 base from V and 0 bases from J; bases unmatched to any gene: 4. The CDR3 nucleotides read TGTGCCAGCAGCCAAGGGACAGGTTCTAGCACAGATACGCAGTATTTT. Its translation is CASSQGTGSSTDTQYF.

The chain carries TRBV7-2 and TRBJ1-4; D is unclear. The CDR3 spans 15 residues. Germline V gives CDR1 SGHTA, CDR2 FQGNSA. The ends were cut back, 6 bases at V and 8 bases at J, with 19 bases in the middle. Written as DNA, the CDR3 is TGTGCCAGCAGTTTGAAGGGCCTTCCGGGGGAAAAACTGTTTTTT. Translated, it gives CASSLKGLPGEKLFF.

V usage is TRBV30 and J usage is TRBJ1-2; no clear D. Germline V gene lookup returns CDR1 GTSNPN and CDR2 SVGIG (reference sequence). This CDR3 comprises 14 residues. V gave up 0 bases and J gave up 8 bases, with 16 bases separating them. CDR3 amino acids: CAWSVRTDLGGYTF. As DNA, the CDR3 is TGTGCCTGGAGTGTACGAACCGACTTAGGAGGCTACACCTTC.

V gene TRBV18 combines with J gene TRBJ1-6; tentative D call: TRBD1 (6 bases). The CDR3 consists of 13 residues. Trimming took 3 bases from V and 7 from J, leaving 7 bases between them. Looked up from germline, CDR1 is KGHSH and CDR2 is LQKENI. CDR3 loop: CASSPQGNSPLHF. The CDR3 nucleotides are TGTGCCAGCTCACCCCAGGGGAATTCACCCCTCCACTTT. The full variable domain, in which reference TRBV18 and TRBJ1-6 provide the parts outside the CDR3, is NAGVMQNPRHLVRRRGQEARLRCSPMKGHSHVYWYRQLPEEGLKFMVYLQKENIIDESGMPKERFSAEFPKEGPSILRIQQVVRGDSAAYFCASSPQGNSPLHFGNGTRLTVT.

The chain combines TRBV5-1 with TRBJ2-7, with TRBD1 identical over 9 bases. With 4 bases clipped from V and 2 bases from J, the junction kept 1 base outside the gene matches. CDR1 is SGHRS, CDR2 YFSETQ, per germline. The CDR3 contains 13 residues. The CDR3 spells CASSGTGTYEQYF. The CDR3 DNA follows: TGCGCCAGCAGCGGGACAGGGACCTACGAGCAGTACTTC.

The chain uses TRBV5-1 and TRBJ1-4; 8 bases map to TRBD1. J lost 3 bases, V lost 0 bases, and 1 base had no gene match. The CDR3 is made up of 15 amino acids. CDR1 SGHRS and CDR2 YFSETQ come from the germline V gene. The chain's CDR3 is CASSLVTGANEKLFF. Written as DNA, the CDR3 is TGCGCCAGCAGCTTGGTGACAGGGGCTAATGAAAAACTGTTTTTT.

A single count supports this clone. The chain has TRBV7-2 and TRBJ2-4; tentatively, D is TRBD1 (6 bases). Germline V gives CDR1 SGHTA, CDR2 FQGNSA. There are 14 residues in the CDR3. The germline V and J ends were trimmed by 3 bases and 6 bases, with 12 bases remaining between them. CDR3 in DNA: TGTGCCAGCAGCTTTGGGCAGGGGTTAAACATTCAGTACTTC. This sequence encodes CASSFGQGLNIQYF. Variable domain in full (rest from reference TRBV7-2 and TRBJ2-4): GAGVSQSPSNKVTEKGKDVELRCDPISGHTALYWYRQSLGQGLEFLIYFQGNSAPDKSGLPSDRFSAERTGGSVSTLTIQRTQQEDSAVYLCASSFGQGLNIQYFGAGTRLSVL.

The V gene is TRBV5-8, the J gene TRBJ2-5; 7 bases map to TRBD2. CDR3 length: 15 amino acids. Germline assignment: CDR1 SGHTS and CDR2 YDEGEE. V shed 3 bases and J 4 bases; nucleotides not matched to a gene: 9. As DNA, the CDR3 is TGTGCCAGCAGCTCCGCGTCGGGGGGAGGAGAGACCCAGTACTTC. This encodes CASSSASGGGETQYF.